This is a list of T cell receptor beta chains from one sample in a study of monozygotic twins with inflammatory bowel disease. From its re-call of the 5' RACE reads, TCRdb lists each CDR3 protein once, without DNA. This listing includes approximately 390,000 distinct CDR3 sequences. The material sequenced was blood. All receptors derive from a human donor with ulcerative colitis or Crohn's disease, or a healthy co-twin of an affected twin (not recorded which). Both conserved end residues are part of each CDR3.

cdr3_length	j_call	v_call	cdr3_aa
19	TRBJ2-3	TRBV5-1	CASSPGLANYFTHTDTQYF
14	TRBJ1-2	TRBV5-1	CASSLEEGMAGYTF
12	TRBJ1-5	TRBV28	CASSGGGQPQHF
15	TRBJ2-7	TRBV28	CASSPGGKAGYEQYF
13	TRBJ2-7	TRBV5-4	CASSFTGTDEQYF
13	TRBJ1-1	TRBV3-1	CASSPGAVFGAFF
12	TRBJ1-1	TRBV7-9	CASSLIRGEAFF
11	TRBJ1-1	TRBV20-1	CSASDTPTAFF
14	TRBJ2-1	TRBV2	CASSFDRTYNEQFF
15	TRBJ1-5	TRBV9	CASSVAGDSNQPQHF
16	TRBJ2-6	TRBV7-9	CASSSTGGSGANVLTF